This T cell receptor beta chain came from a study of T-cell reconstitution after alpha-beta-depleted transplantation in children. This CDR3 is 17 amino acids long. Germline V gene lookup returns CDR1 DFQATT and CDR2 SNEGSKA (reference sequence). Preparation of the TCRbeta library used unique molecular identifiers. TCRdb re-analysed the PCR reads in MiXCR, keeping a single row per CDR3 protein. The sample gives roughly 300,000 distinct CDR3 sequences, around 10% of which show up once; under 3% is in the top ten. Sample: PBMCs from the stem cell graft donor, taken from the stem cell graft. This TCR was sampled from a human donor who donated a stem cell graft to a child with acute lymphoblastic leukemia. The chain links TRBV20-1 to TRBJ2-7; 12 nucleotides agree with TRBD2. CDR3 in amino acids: CCASPGLAGPPTYEQYF. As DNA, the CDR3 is TGCTGCGCTAGTCCGGGACTAGCGGGTCCTCCAACCTACGAGCAGTACTTC.